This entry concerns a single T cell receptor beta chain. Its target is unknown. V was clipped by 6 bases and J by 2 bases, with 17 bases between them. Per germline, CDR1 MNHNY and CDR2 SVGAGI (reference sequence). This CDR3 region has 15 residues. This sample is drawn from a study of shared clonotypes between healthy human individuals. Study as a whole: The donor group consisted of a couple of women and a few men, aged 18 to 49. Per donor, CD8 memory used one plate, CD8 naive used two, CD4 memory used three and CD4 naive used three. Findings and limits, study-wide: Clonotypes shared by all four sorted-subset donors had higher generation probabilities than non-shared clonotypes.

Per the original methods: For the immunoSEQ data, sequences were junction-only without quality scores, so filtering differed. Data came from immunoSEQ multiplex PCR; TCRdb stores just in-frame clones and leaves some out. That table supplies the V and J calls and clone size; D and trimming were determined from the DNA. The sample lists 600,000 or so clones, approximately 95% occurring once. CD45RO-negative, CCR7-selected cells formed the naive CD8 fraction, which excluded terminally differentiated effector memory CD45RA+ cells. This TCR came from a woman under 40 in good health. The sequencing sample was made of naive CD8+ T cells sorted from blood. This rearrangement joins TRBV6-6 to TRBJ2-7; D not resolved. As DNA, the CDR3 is TGTGCCAGCAGCCACCCGGGCCCTGATCCCTACGAGCAGTACTTC. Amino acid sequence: CASSHPGPDPYEQYF.